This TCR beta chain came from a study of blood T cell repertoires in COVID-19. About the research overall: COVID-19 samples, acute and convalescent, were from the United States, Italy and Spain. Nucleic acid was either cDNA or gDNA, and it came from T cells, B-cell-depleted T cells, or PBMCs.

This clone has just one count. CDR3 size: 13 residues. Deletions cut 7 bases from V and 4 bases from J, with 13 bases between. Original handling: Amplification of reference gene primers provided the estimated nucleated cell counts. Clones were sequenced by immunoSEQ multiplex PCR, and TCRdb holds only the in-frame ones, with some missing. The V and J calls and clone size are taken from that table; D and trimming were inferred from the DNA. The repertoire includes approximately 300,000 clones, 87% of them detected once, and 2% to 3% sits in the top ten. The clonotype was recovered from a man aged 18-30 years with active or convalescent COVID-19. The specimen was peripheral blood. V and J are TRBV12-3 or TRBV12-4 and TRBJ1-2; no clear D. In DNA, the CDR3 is TGTGCCAGCAATACCCGGGGATTCTATGGCTACACCTTC. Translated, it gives CASNTRGFYGYTF.